This is a list of T cell receptor beta chains from one sample in a study of OX40 agonist ivuxolimab in advanced cancers. The assay was immunoSEQ multiplex PCR, and TCRdb's table has in-frame clones only and misses some. Among tens of thousands of clones listed, about 85% were seen once. The source material was CD4+ or CD8+ T cells sorted from blood, sampled in a trial of the OX40 agonist ivuxolimab. The receptors here all came from an adult with an advanced solid tumor such as melanoma, head and neck, liver or kidney cancer. The CDR3 runs from the conserved cysteine through the conserved F or W. D genes are given only for firm matches. Size is omitted from some rows. Given values are once, few, many or a class for expanded clones.

J gene: TRBJ2-5; CDR3 length: 11; clone size: NA; D gene: NA; V gene: TRBV6-5; CDR3 DNA: TGTGCCAGCAGTTCCAGGGAGACCCAGTACTTC; CDR3 protein: CASSSRETQYF
J gene: TRBJ2-1; CDR3 length: 16; clone size: NA; D gene: NA; V gene: TRBV13; CDR3 DNA: TGTGCCAGCAGCCTAGGCGGAGCAGGCTCCTACAATGAGCAGTTCTTC; CDR3 protein: CASSLGGAGSYNEQFF
J gene: TRBJ2-5; CDR3 length: 14; clone size: NA; D gene: NA; V gene: TRBV15; CDR3 DNA: TGTGCCACCAGCATTCCACGGGACTCAAAGACCCAGTACTTC; CDR3 protein: CATSIPRDSKTQYF
J gene: TRBJ2-7; CDR3 length: 16; clone size: NA; D gene: TRBD2; V gene: TRBV6-5; CDR3 DNA: TGTGCCAGCAGTTACTCTCCGGGACTAGCGGGCTACGAGCAGTACTTC; CDR3 protein: CASSYSPGLAGYEQYF
J gene: TRBJ1-4; CDR3 length: 15; clone size: NA; D gene: NA; V gene: TRBV15; CDR3 DNA: TGTGCCACCAGCAGAGATTCCCAGTGGAATGAAAAACTGTTTTTT; CDR3 protein: CATSRDSQWNEKLFF
J gene: TRBJ2-5; CDR3 length: 17; clone size: NA; D gene: TRBD2; V gene: TRBV6-4; CDR3 DNA: TGTGCCAGCAGTGATTTATCCGGGACTAGCTCCCCGGAGACCCAGTACTTC; CDR3 protein: CASSDLSGTSSPETQYF
J gene: TRBJ1-5; CDR3 length: 15; clone size: NA; D gene: NA; V gene: TRBV2; CDR3 DNA: TGTGCCAGCACCGAAGAGACAGTCCGCAATCAGCCCCAGCATTTT; CDR3 protein: CASTEETVRNQPQHF
J gene: TRBJ2-7; CDR3 length: 14; clone size: NA; D gene: NA; V gene: TRBV5-1; CDR3 DNA: TGCGCCAGCAAGGTCGACGGGACGACCTACGAGCAGTACTTC; CDR3 protein: CASKVDGTTYEQYF
J gene: TRBJ1-5; CDR3 length: 14; clone size: few; D gene: NA; V gene: TRBV2; CDR3 DNA: TGTGCCAGCACCTACAGCGGGTCCAATCAGCCCCAGCATTTT; CDR3 protein: CASTYSGSNQPQHF
J gene: TRBJ1-1; CDR3 length: 14; clone size: NA; D gene: NA; V gene: TRBV11-1; CDR3 DNA: TGTGCCAGCAGCTTCACCTCCAGGGCCACTGAAGCTTTCTTT; CDR3 protein: CASSFTSRATEAFF
J gene: TRBJ1-4; CDR3 length: 15; clone size: NA; D gene: NA; V gene: TRBV6-5; CDR3 DNA: TGTGCCAGCAGTTATTCCGGACAGCGGAATGAAAAACTGTTTTTT; CDR3 protein: CASSYSGQRNEKLFF
J gene: TRBJ1-2; CDR3 length: 11; clone size: NA; D gene: NA; V gene: TRBV13; CDR3 DNA: TGTGCCAGCAGCCGCAGGGATGGCTACACCTTC; CDR3 protein: CASSRRDGYTF
J gene: TRBJ2-3; CDR3 length: 12; clone size: NA; D gene: NA; V gene: TRBV7-9; CDR3 DNA: TGTGCCAGCAGCTTAACAAGAGATACGCAGTATTTT; CDR3 protein: CASSLTRDTQYF
J gene: TRBJ1-2; CDR3 length: 13; clone size: NA; D gene: NA; V gene: TRBV6-1; CDR3 DNA: TGTGCCAGCAGTGACCAGGGTACCTATGGCTACACCTTC; CDR3 protein: CASSDQGTYGYTF
J gene: TRBJ1-2; CDR3 length: 14; clone size: NA; D gene: TRBD1; V gene: TRBV29-1; CDR3 DNA: TGCAGCGTCTCCGGACAGGACTATAGCTATGGCTACACCTTC; CDR3 protein: CSVSGQDYSYGYTF
J gene: TRBJ2-7; CDR3 length: 11; clone size: NA; D gene: NA; V gene: TRBV30; CDR3 DNA: TGTGCCTGGAGTGTCGCGCTCCAGCAGTACTTC; CDR3 protein: CAWSVALQQYF
J gene: TRBJ1-1; CDR3 length: 13; clone size: NA; D gene: NA; V gene: TRBV2; CDR3 DNA: TGTGCCAGCAGTGTTGACGGGAACACTGAAGCTTTCTTT; CDR3 protein: CASSVDGNTEAFF
J gene: TRBJ1-6; CDR3 length: 17; clone size: once; D gene: TRBD1; V gene: TRBV28; CDR3 DNA: TGTGCCAGCAGGAAGGGACAGGGGTACCTTTATAATTCACCCCTCCACTTT; CDR3 protein: CASRKGQGYLYNSPLHF
J gene: TRBJ1-4; CDR3 length: 15; clone size: NA; D gene: NA; V gene: TRBV7-2; CDR3 DNA: TGTGCCAGCAGCTTCCAGGGAACGACTAATGAAAAACTGTTTTTT; CDR3 protein: CASSFQGTTNEKLFF
J gene: TRBJ2-5; CDR3 length: 17; clone size: NA; D gene: TRBD2; V gene: TRBV4-2; CDR3 DNA: TGTGCCAGCAGCTCCTGGACTAGCGGGGGGGCCGGAGAGACCCAGTACTTC; CDR3 protein: CASSSWTSGGAGETQYF
J gene: TRBJ2-3; CDR3 length: 15; clone size: NA; D gene: NA; V gene: TRBV5-8; CDR3 DNA: TGTGCCAGCAGAACCGACCCACAGGGAACAGATACGCAGTATTTT; CDR3 protein: CASRTDPQGTDTQYF
J gene: TRBJ1-2; CDR3 length: 14; clone size: NA; D gene: TRBD1; V gene: TRBV10-3; CDR3 DNA: TGTGCCATCAGTGACCCCGACAGGGGGCGAGGCTACACCTTC; CDR3 protein: CAISDPDRGRGYTF
J gene: TRBJ2-5; CDR3 length: 13; clone size: NA; D gene: NA; V gene: TRBV11-3; CDR3 DNA: TGTGCCAGCAGCTTAAGGGGCGGAGAGACCCAGTACTTC; CDR3 protein: CASSLRGGETQYF
J gene: TRBJ2-1; CDR3 length: 16; clone size: NA; D gene: TRBD1; V gene: TRBV28; CDR3 DNA: TGTGCCAGCAGTTTTGGTGGGGCAGGGGGCTACAATGAGCAGTTCTTC; CDR3 protein: CASSFGGAGGYNEQFF
J gene: TRBJ2-7; CDR3 length: 19; clone size: once; D gene: NA; V gene: TRBV4-1; CDR3 DNA: TGCGCCAGCAGCCAAGGTGGCCCAGGCCCTAGGCTAGGTTGGTACGAGCAGTACTTC; CDR3 protein: CASSQGGPGPRLGWYEQYF
J gene: TRBJ2-7; CDR3 length: 12; clone size: NA; D gene: NA; V gene: TRBV5-5; CDR3 DNA: TGTGCCAGCAGCTTTTACATAGGCGAGCAGTACTTC; CDR3 protein: CASSFYIGEQYF
J gene: TRBJ1-5; CDR3 length: 14; clone size: NA; D gene: NA; V gene: TRBV2; CDR3 DNA: TGTGCCGGCCAAACGCAGCAGGGACTTCAGCCCCAGCATTTT; CDR3 protein: CAGQTQQGLQPQHF
J gene: TRBJ2-5; CDR3 length: 15; clone size: NA; D gene: NA; V gene: TRBV11-1; CDR3 DNA: TGTGCCAGCAGCTTAGGGACGGCGAACCAAGAGACCCAGTACTTC; CDR3 protein: CASSLGTANQETQYF
J gene: TRBJ1-1; CDR3 length: 14; clone size: NA; D gene: NA; V gene: TRBV5-4; CDR3 DNA: TGTGCCAGCAGCTTCCGTTGGGGGAACACTGAAGCTTTCTTT; CDR3 protein: CASSFRWGNTEAFF
J gene: TRBJ1-1; CDR3 length: 14; clone size: NA; D gene: TRBD1; V gene: TRBV15; CDR3 DNA: TGTGCCACCAGCAGGGGTAACAGGGGCACTGAAGCTTTCTTT; CDR3 protein: CATSRGNRGTEAFF
J gene: TRBJ2-1; CDR3 length: 17; clone size: once; D gene: TRBD2; V gene: TRBV5-4; CDR3 DNA: TGTGCCAGCAGCATGGGACTAGCGGGAGTAGGGTACAATGAGCAGTTCTTC; CDR3 protein: CASSMGLAGVGYNEQFF
J gene: TRBJ2-7; CDR3 length: 16; clone size: NA; D gene: TRBD1; V gene: TRBV6-5; CDR3 DNA: TGTGCCAGCAGTTACCTCGGACAGGGGGTGCACTACGAGCAGTACTTC; CDR3 protein: CASSYLGQGVHYEQYF
J gene: TRBJ1-4; CDR3 length: 14; clone size: NA; D gene: NA; V gene: TRBV5-4; CDR3 DNA: TGTGCCAGCAGCTTGGGCGGGGGGAATGGAAAACTGTTTTTT; CDR3 protein: CASSLGGGNGKLFF
J gene: TRBJ2-7; CDR3 length: 13; clone size: once; D gene: TRBD2; V gene: TRBV7-6; CDR3 DNA: TGTGCCAGCAGCGCAGCGGGAGGATGGGAGCAGTACTTC; CDR3 protein: CASSAAGGWEQYF
J gene: TRBJ2-5; CDR3 length: 16; clone size: NA; D gene: TRBD1; V gene: TRBV9; CDR3 DNA: TGTGCCAGCAGCCCGGGGACAGGGTCGTATTGGGAGACCCAGTACTTC; CDR3 protein: CASSPGTGSYWETQYF
J gene: TRBJ2-5; CDR3 length: 15; clone size: NA; D gene: TRBD2; V gene: TRBV7-2; CDR3 DNA: TGTGCCAGCAGCGGTAGCGGGAGGGTCCGTATTTCCCAGTACTTC; CDR3 protein: CASSGSGRVRISQYF
J gene: TRBJ1-2; CDR3 length: 14; clone size: NA; D gene: NA; V gene: TRBV10-3; CDR3 DNA: TGTGCCATCAGTGATCAAGGCTTTCGATATGGCTACACCTTC; CDR3 protein: CAISDQGFRYGYTF
J gene: TRBJ2-2; CDR3 length: 18; clone size: once; D gene: NA; V gene: TRBV19; CDR3 DNA: TGTGCCAGTAGTCCTCCCAGTAAATGGGGGGCTTACACCGGGGAGCTGTTTTTT; CDR3 protein: CASSPPSKWGAYTGELFF
J gene: TRBJ2-1; CDR3 length: 16; clone size: NA; D gene: NA; V gene: TRBV7-6; CDR3 DNA: TGTGCCAGCAGCTTGGGTGGCAGAGCTTGGAACAATGAGCAGTTCTTC; CDR3 protein: CASSLGGRAWNNEQFF
J gene: TRBJ1-1; CDR3 length: 14; clone size: few; D gene: TRBD1; V gene: TRBV30; CDR3 DNA: TGTGCCTGGACGGCAGGGGGCAGGGACACTGAAGCTTTCTTT; CDR3 protein: CAWTAGGRDTEAFF
J gene: TRBJ2-3; CDR3 length: 17; clone size: NA; D gene: TRBD2; V gene: TRBV7-3; CDR3 DNA: TGTGCCAGCAGCGCGGGTACTAGCGCGGGAGTAGGGGATACGCAGTATTTT; CDR3 protein: CASSAGTSAGVGDTQYF
J gene: TRBJ1-1; CDR3 length: 12; clone size: NA; D gene: NA; V gene: TRBV30; CDR3 DNA: TGTGCCTGGGGGGATAGAGGCACTGAAGCTTTCTTT; CDR3 protein: CAWGDRGTEAFF
J gene: TRBJ2-7; CDR3 length: 15; clone size: NA; D gene: NA; V gene: TRBV19; CDR3 DNA: TGTGCCAGTAGTAGGGGGGCTAGCGGAGCCTACGAGCAGTACTTC; CDR3 protein: CASSRGASGAYEQYF
J gene: TRBJ2-7; CDR3 length: 12; clone size: once; D gene: NA; V gene: TRBV15; CDR3 DNA: TGTGCCACCAGCAGTGGAAAAAGGCCTCTGTACTTC; CDR3 protein: CATSSGKRPLYF
J gene: TRBJ1-1; CDR3 length: 15; clone size: NA; D gene: TRBD1; V gene: TRBV11-3; CDR3 DNA: TGTGCCAGCGGGGGACAGACCAACATGAACACTGAAGCTTTCTTT; CDR3 protein: CASGGQTNMNTEAFF
J gene: TRBJ1-2; CDR3 length: 14; clone size: NA; D gene: NA; V gene: TRBV7-8; CDR3 DNA: TGTGCCAGCAGCTTAGTCGGGGCCAACTATGGCTACACCTTC; CDR3 protein: CASSLVGANYGYTF
J gene: TRBJ2-5; CDR3 length: 18; clone size: few; D gene: NA; V gene: TRBV12-2; CDR3 DNA: TGTGCAAGTCGCGCGTTCGGGCACACTAGCGGGTCCCAAGAGACCCAGTACTTC; CDR3 protein: CASRAFGHTSGSQETQYF
J gene: TRBJ2-1; CDR3 length: 13; clone size: NA; D gene: NA; V gene: TRBV18; CDR3 DNA: TGTGCCAGCTCACCCCTGACAGTAGATGAGCAGTTCTTC; CDR3 protein: CASSPLTVDEQFF
J gene: TRBJ2-7; CDR3 length: 15; clone size: few; D gene: NA; V gene: TRBV27; CDR3 DNA: TGTGCCAGCAGCGCCCGGGCCCAAGATGGCTACGAGCAGTACTTC; CDR3 protein: CASSARAQDGYEQYF
J gene: TRBJ1-5; CDR3 length: 17; clone size: few; D gene: TRBD1; V gene: TRBV4-1; CDR3 DNA: TGCGCCAGCAGCCAAGATCCTTCAGGGGGCCTAAATCAGCCCCAGCATTTT; CDR3 protein: CASSQDPSGGLNQPQHF
J gene: TRBJ2-7; CDR3 length: 15; clone size: NA; D gene: TRBD2; V gene: TRBV11-1; CDR3 DNA: TGTGCCAGCAGCTTTCCAGGTCGAGCGGGGTACGAGCAGTACTTC; CDR3 protein: CASSFPGRAGYEQYF